This TCR beta chain was recorded in a study of shared clonotypes between healthy human individuals. Clones were sequenced by immunoSEQ multiplex PCR, and TCRdb holds only the in-frame ones, with some missing. Altogether roughly 2.2 million clones are present, about nine tenths being singletons, with the ten largest covering roughly 0.34%. As regards this clone: Its antigen is not identified.

The CDR3 totals 16 residues. After removal of 2 bases from V and 9 bases from J, the junction contained 5 bases not matched to a gene. The germline gives CDR1 MNHEY, CDR2 SMNVEV (reference sequence). Study-wide findings and caveats: Naive subsets generally exceeded memory subsets in estimated richness.

Sequenced input: naive CD4+ T cells from PBMCs. As for subset: CD45RA+ positively selected. The rearrangement joins TRBV27 to TRBJ2-1, with TRBD2 matching over 15 bases. The receptor was derived from a man aged 18 to 29 in good health. Some clones in this sample may be carry-over from other donors' samples. CDR3 residues: CASSLPGLAGGREQFF. The CDR3 bases are TGTGCCAGCAGTTTACCTGGACTAGCGGGAGGGCGTGAGCAGTTCTTC.